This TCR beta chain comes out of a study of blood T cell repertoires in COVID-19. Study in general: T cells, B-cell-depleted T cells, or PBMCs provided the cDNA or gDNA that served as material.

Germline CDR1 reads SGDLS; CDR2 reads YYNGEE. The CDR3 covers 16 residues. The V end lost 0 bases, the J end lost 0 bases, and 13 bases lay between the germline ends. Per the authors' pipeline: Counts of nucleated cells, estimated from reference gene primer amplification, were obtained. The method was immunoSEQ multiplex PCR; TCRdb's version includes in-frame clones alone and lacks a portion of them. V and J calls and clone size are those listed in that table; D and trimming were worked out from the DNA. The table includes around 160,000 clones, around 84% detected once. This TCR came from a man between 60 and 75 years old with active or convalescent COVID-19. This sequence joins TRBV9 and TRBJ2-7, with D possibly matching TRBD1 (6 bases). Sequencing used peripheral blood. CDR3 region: CASSVASGAVSYEQYF. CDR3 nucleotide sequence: TGTGCCAGCAGCGTAGCTTCAGGGGCCGTCTCCTACGAGCAGTACTTC.